These 5 T cell receptor beta chains originate from one sample sequenced in a study of CD8 T cells in ankylosing spondylitis. General study results and limits: Blood from ankylosing spondylitis patients appeared to carry a characteristic eight-variant TCR beta motif.

TCRdb reprocessed the 5' RACE reads with MiXCR, giving one entry per CDR3 protein. Of over 700,000 distinct CDR3 sequences detected, roughly 20% appear once; the ten largest clones hold under 20%. These receptors' targets are unknown. Sequencing was done on a sample of blood, either unsorted or a sorted T cell fraction (not recorded which). These receptors all stem from a male donor with ankylosing spondylitis.

This clonotype has only a few counts. The gene calls are TRBV11-2 and TRBJ1-1; D possibly corresponds to TRBD1 (5 bases). CDR3 size: 15 residues. The V end was cut by 5 bases, the J end by 0 bases, with 13 bases between. The V gene's germline CDR1 is SGHAT and CDR2 FQNNGV. CDR3 DNA sequence: TGTGCCAGCAGCCCACAGGTATTAATGAACACTGAAGCTTTCTTT. Its protein product is CASSPQVLMNTEAFF.

This clonotype was recorded a few times. The chain combines TRBV2 with TRBJ1-2, with D uncertain. The CDR3 has 14 amino acids. Germline V lookup: CDR1 SNHLY, CDR2 FYNNEI. Trimming left V 0 bases short and J 4 bases short, with 9 bases between. CDR3 loop: CASSEAGQGYGYTF. In DNA form, the CDR3 reads TGTGCCAGCAGTGAAGCTGGGCAAGGCTATGGCTACACCTTC.

This clonotype appeared a few times. The CDR3 reads CASSLGPRGAVVSYEQYF. CDR3 sequence (DNA): TGCGCCAGCAGCTTGGGCCCACGCGGGGCTGTGGTGTCCTACGAGCAGTACTTC. This chain uses TRBV5-1 with TRBJ2-7, with D tentatively TRBD2 (6 bases). With 0 bases removed from V and 1 base from J, the gap between germline ends came to 20 bases. From germline, CDR1 is SGHRS and CDR2 YFSETQ. This CDR3 comprises 18 residues.

V gene TRBV24-1 combines with J gene TRBJ1-5, with D maybe TRBD1 (6 bases). This CDR3 has 15 residues. Trimming left V 3 bases short and J 1 base short, with 9 bases between. Germline assignment: CDR1 KGHDR and CDR2 SFDVKD. CDR3 bases: TGTGCCACCAGTGATCCGCAGGGGAGCAATCAGCCCCAGCATTTT. This codes for CATSDPQGSNQPQHF.

This clonotype was counted only a few times. This chain uses TRBV27 with TRBJ1-5, with D uncertain. V gave up 5 bases and J gave up 2 bases, with 13 bases separating them. The CDR3 runs 15 residues. CDR1 MNHEY and CDR2 SMNVEV come from the germline V gene (reference sequence). The CDR3 DNA is TGTGCCAGCAGTACCGCTTCCGGGGGCAATCAGCCCCAGCATTTT. Its translation is CASSTASGGNQPQHF.